This TCR beta chain was documented in a study of post-analysis software for immune sequencing data. About the research overall: Relapsing-remitting, secondary progressive and progressive-relapsing courses of multiple sclerosis were included. Broader study findings: F measure showed strong co-clustering of same-batch samples. Five or six TRBV segments, TRBV5-6, TRBV5-1 and TRBV20-1 among them, were found more frequent in patients than controls.

A note on this clonotype: Its antigen remains unknown.

Unique molecular identifiers were present in the TCR beta cDNA libraries. TCRdb reprocessed the PCR reads via MiXCR and lists one record per CDR3 protein. The sample yields a few hundred thousand distinct CDR3 sequences, about 39% seen once. V shed 5 bases and J 3 bases; nucleotides not matched to a gene: 2. CDR1 is MDHEN, CDR2 SYDVKM, per germline. The CDR3 extends over 15 amino acids. The J gene is TRBJ1-6, the V gene TRBV28; 9 bases line up with TRBD1. What was sequenced was blood. The sequence came from a girl aged 2-9 years with multiple sclerosis. CDR3 sequence reads: CASSTGGNYNSPLHF. DNA for the CDR3: TGTGCCAGCAGTACAGGGGGCAACTATAATTCACCCCTCCACTTT.